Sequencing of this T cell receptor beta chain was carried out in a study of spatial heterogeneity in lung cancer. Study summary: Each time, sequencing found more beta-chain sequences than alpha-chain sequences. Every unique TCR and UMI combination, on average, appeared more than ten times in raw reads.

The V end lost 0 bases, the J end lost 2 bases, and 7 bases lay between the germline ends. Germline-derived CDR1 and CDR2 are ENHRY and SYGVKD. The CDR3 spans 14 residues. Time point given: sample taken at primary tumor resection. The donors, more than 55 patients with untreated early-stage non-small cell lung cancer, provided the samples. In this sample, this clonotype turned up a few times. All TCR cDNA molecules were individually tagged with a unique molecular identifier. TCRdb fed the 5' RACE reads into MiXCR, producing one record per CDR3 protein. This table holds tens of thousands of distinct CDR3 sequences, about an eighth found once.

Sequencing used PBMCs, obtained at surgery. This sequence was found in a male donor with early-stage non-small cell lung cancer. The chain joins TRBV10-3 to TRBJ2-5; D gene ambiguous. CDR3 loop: CAISESGHQETQYF. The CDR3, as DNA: TGTGCCATCAGTGAGTCTGGGCATCAAGAGACCCAGTACTTC.